This T cell receptor (beta chain) was identified in a study of cytomegalovirus exposure and HLA in healthy donors (dated by TCRdb to 2016 to 2017). Notes on the research overall: An earlier analysis of some 500 of the donors reported approximately 300 Gb of sequence data and 100 million to 140 million unique TCR beta sequences from approximately 180 million T cells. The study aimed to test whether cataloging public T cell receptors could reveal signatures of past pathogen exposure. Of the 300 to 400 genotyped donors, approximately 80% fell in the genetic ancestry cluster associated with self-reported Caucasian donors. Rather than using new phenotypic data, the later analysis identified candidate immune exposures from TCR beta sequences and from how often those sequences occurred across donors. A later analysis re-examined previously published TCR beta repertoires from just over 650 donors and added high-resolution HLA genotyping to investigate patterns of TCR occurrence. Among around 400 genotyped donors of the cohort, an average of approximately 240,000 unique TCR beta nucleotide sequences were sequenced per donor, roughly 18% of them non-productive. HLA typing included class I and class II loci at four-digit resolution. In addition to the first cohort of around 670 subjects, a separate validation cohort of 120 different subjects was used. Typing coverage differed by locus: A, B, C, DRB1 and DQB1 were typed in roughly 620-630 donors, DQA1 in 522, DPA1 in nearly 610, and DPB1 in roughly 470. Donor age, sex, ethnicity and CMV serostatus were collected together with the repertoire data. The study used immunosequencing to profile the T cell repertoires of 666 subjects and linked those repertoires to cytomegalovirus serostatus. Every discovery cohort repertoire had been produced on one sequencing platform. In a later genetic analysis, genome-wide SNP genotypes for about three fifths of the roughly 670 donors were used, and that subset was treated as a discovery cohort. An earlier analysis of approximately 630 of the donors applied high-throughput TCR beta sequencing to assess whether each TCR beta V gene segment acted as functional or pseudogenic. An early release covering 550 to 700 HLA-typed donors comprised about 300 gigabases of sequencing data and approximately 85 million unique TCR sequences. To predict cytomegalovirus infection status, the study brought together high-throughput TCR immunosequencing, statistical association of individual TCRs with disease status, and machine learning. Five DR-DQ haplotypes were handled as single units for association and clustering because linkage in the cohort was strong.

The library was obtained by the immunoSEQ multiplex PCR assay. The multiplex PCR relied on a mix of 60 forward primers for TCR Vbeta segments and 13 reverse primers for TCR Jbeta segments. A multiplex PCR assay on genomic DNA amplified the CDR3 region of rearranged TCR beta genes. Amplified TCR beta libraries were sequenced as 87-base-pair reads on the Illumina HiSeq System. The authors processed their data as follows. A later analysis tallied 80 million to 95 million unique TCR beta chains across the 610 or so repertoires, and approximately 12 million of those chains were shared by two or more donors. Raw reads were error-corrected and collapsed into unique sequences with a nearest-neighbor algorithm that merged closely related sequences to remove PCR and sequencing errors. To assign V, D and J gene segments, CDR3 sequences were aligned to IMGT reference sequences. For a sequence to be retained, a match of at least six nucleotides was required to both a V gene segment and a J gene segment. A rearrangement was called productive if the CDR3 had no stop codons and remained in frame with V and J, and every other rearrangement was called non-productive. CDR3 was defined according to IMGT convention as the region running from the second conserved V-encoded cysteine to the conserved J-encoded phenylalanine. The earlier analysis of some 600 of the donors excluded sequences that lacked an unambiguous match to a single V gene segment. An earlier analysis of 587 of the donors classified V segments as functional when productive rearrangements were above 56.7% and as segregating when the standard deviation between donors was above 5%. To diagnose cytomegalovirus status from the catalog of TCR beta chain sequences, a statistical classification framework was built. A later analysis assigned V and J genes by comparing TCR nucleotide sequences with IMGT/GENE-DB human TR gene sequences. The TCRdist pipeline was used in a later analysis to assign CDR3 sequences and most-parsimonious VDJ recombination scenarios. In a later analysis, each TCR beta chain was defined by its CDR3 amino acid sequence together with its V-gene family, and reads without a unique V-gene family were excluded. As a way to deal with suspected cross-contamination and a sequencing artifact, a later analysis dropped roughly 620 nucleotide sequences that were highly shared and had low generation probability. For each public chain, a later analysis derived a clonal expansion index from normalized ranks of inferred template counts within each repertoire. Generation probabilities in a later analysis came from a VDJ recombination model fitted to out-of-frame rearrangements, and those results were checked against IGoR. In a later analysis, hypergeometric tests were used to score TCR-TCR, TCR-HLA and TCR-CMV co-occurrence, with a repertoire-size bias correction applied to TCR pairs. A later analysis estimated false discovery rates by permuting HLA or CMV assignments 20 times. In a later analysis, co-occurring TCRs were grouped using DBSCAN, with TCRdist sequence similarity added in when clustering inside HLA-allele-positive subsets. Repertoires with fewer than 30,000 or more than 120,000 public chains, plus five repertoires with anomalous nucleotide sharing, were excluded from co-occurrence clustering. Not all clones reach the TCRdb copy of this immuneACCESS table, which keeps in-frame sequences only. Checked studies attribute under half of the gap to unresolved V genes and leave the rest unexplained. That table gives V, J and clone size, and the DNA gave D and trimming. Present in this sample are some 110,000 clones, 12% of which were seen just once. The ten largest clones take up approximately 15% of the sample.

CDR1 SQVTM and CDR2 ANQGSEA were looked up in the germline V gene. The CDR3 numbers 12 residues from cysteine through phenylalanine. The sequence is cut down to CDR3 DNA, 36 bases in frame from base 1. At the junction V is shortened by 7 bases and J by 5 bases, with 14 bases in between. The cohort was made up of 650 to 700 healthy bone marrow donors. At the time of sampling, every cohort member was nominally healthy, though immune exposures that went unrecorded were likely present. The donor tested CMV seropositive, placing the donor among the roughly 300 seropositive members of the cohort. A peripheral blood sample was provided by each donor, and peripheral blood mononuclear cells were used for TCR beta sequencing. Genomic DNA extraction from the blood cell samples was performed with the Qiagen DNeasy Blood Extraction Kit. With respect to this clone: The antigen it recognizes is unknown. No base qualities exist here, and no much larger clone lies one base off it.

The full study reports these points: Roughly uniform sequencing depth across donors was assumed in presence/absence analyses, although this assumption may not hold. A later analysis found that HLA-associated TCR beta chains were more clonally expanded and had lower generation probabilities than equally common non-associated chains. In an earlier analysis of fewer than 750 of the donors, most TCR beta V segments were observed in productive rearrangements about 90% or about 30% of the time, broadly matching IMGT annotations. Most TCR sequences were observed very rarely across donors, whereas some public TCRs were present in many individuals. The sequencing pipeline was judged likely to have produced a cluster of highly shared sequence variants as a technical artifact. HLA typing was unavailable for some donors at each locus, so association tests used only the typed subset. The cohort was sequenced for TCR beta chains only, and without alpha or paired-chain data the features that could be detected were limited. A later analysis reported that several top co-occurrence clusters appeared linked to parvovirus B19, influenza, CMV and Epstein-Barr virus. Because counts were too low, approximately 15 rarely observed V segments, including chromosome 9 orphons, were excluded from the earlier analysis of a few hundred of the donors. A further reported finding was that TCR beta sequences accurately predicted the HLA-A and HLA-B alleles for most subjects in the first cohort. Strong co-occurrence of HLA alleles, especially DR and DQ, made assigning TCR associations to individual alleles difficult. Correlated functional status among segregating V segments might be attributable to linkage disequilibrium, but an unknown experimental factor could not be ruled out. A later genetic analysis reported fewer N-insertions in productive TCRs among donors in an Asian-associated ancestry cluster than the roughly 650-donor mean. Most CMV-associated TCR beta chains appeared to be HLA-restricted in a later analysis, and the HLA associations seemed to be driven largely by CMV exposure. Some IMGT-functional V segments, including TRBV6-2 and TRBV6-3, could not be told apart with the 87-base-pair reads, so those segments were excluded. In vitro tests confirmed that a few of the cytomegalovirus-associated TCR beta chains recognize cytomegalovirus antigens. The classifier was reported to diagnose cytomegalovirus status with high specificity and sensitivity in both the original cohort and the validation cohort. At a false discovery rate of 0.05, a later analysis linked 16,951 TCR beta sequences to specific HLA alleles. In the study, approximately 150 TCR beta chains were listed as associated with cytomegalovirus. In a later genetic analysis, a missense DCLRE1C variant was associated with V-gene and J-gene trimming of TCR beta chains, and the association was replicated in an independent cohort. According to the authors, the approach could potentially be generalized to other disease states and immunological phenotypes. According to a later analysis, TCR association rates differed among HLA loci, with DRB1 alleles showing the most associated TCRs and HLA-C alleles showing the fewest. CMV serostatus was the only immune exposure information available for the cohort.

The receptor was derived from a man between 40 and 49 years old in good health and CMV-seropositive. The V gene is TRBV29-1 and the J gene is TRBJ2-5; the D gene cannot be resolved reliably. What was sequenced was PBMCs. The CDR3 reads CSAVDWMETQYF. Read as DNA, the sequence is TGCAGCGCCGTAGACTGGATGGAGACCCAGTACTTC.